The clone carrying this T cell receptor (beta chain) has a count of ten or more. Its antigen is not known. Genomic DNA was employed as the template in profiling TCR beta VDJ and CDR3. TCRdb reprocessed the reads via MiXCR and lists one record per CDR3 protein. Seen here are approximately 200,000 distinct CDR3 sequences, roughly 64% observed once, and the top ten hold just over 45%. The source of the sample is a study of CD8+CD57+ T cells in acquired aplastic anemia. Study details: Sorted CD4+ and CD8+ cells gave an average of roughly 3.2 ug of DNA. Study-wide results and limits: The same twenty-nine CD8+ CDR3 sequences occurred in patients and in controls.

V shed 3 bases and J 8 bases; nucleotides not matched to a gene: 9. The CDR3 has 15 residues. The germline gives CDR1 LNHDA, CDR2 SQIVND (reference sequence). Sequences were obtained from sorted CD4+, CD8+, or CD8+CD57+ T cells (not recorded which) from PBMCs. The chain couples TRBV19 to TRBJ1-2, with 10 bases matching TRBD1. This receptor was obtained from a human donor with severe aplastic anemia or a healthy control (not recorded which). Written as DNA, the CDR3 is TGTGCCAGTAGTATCCCCATAGACAGGGGGCGAGGCTACACCTTC. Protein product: CASSIPIDRGRGYTF.